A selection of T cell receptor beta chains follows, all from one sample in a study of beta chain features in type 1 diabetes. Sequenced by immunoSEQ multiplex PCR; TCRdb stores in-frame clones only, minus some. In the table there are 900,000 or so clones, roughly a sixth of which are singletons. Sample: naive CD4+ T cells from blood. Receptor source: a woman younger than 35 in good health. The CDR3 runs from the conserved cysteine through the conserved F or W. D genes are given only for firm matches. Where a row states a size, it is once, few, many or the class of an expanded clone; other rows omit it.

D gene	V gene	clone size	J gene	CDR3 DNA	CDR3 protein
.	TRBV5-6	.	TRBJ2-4	TGTGCCAGCAGCTTGGGTGGGGGCGGACTTGGGAACATTCAGTACTTC	CASSLGGGGLGNIQYF
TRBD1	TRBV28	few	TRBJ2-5	TGTGCCAGCAGAGACCGGGACAGGGAGTACTTC	CASRDRDREYF
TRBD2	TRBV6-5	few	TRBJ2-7	TGTGCCAGCAGTTACTCTGAGGCTAGCGGGCACTACGAGCAGTACTTC	CASSYSEASGHYEQYF
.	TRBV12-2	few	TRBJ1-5	TGTGCAAGACGGGAGTCGTATAGCAATCAGCCCCAGCATTTT	CARRESYSNQPQHF
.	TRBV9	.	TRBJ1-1	TGTGCCAGCAGCGTAGTTTCCGTCCTCGGGCAGGGAAAAGCTTTCTTT	CASSVVSVLGQGKAFF
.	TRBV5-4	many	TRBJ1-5	TGTGCCAGCAGCTTGGACAGCAATCAGCCCCAGCATTTT	CASSLDSNQPQHF
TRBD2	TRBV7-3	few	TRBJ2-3	TGTGCCAGCAGCTTGGCAGCGGGGCGCACAGATACGCAGTATTTT	CASSLAAGRTDTQYF
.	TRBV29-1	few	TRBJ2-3	TGCAGCGTTGTAGGGAAATCAGATACGCAGTATTTT	CSVVGKSDTQYF
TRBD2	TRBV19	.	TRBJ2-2	TGTGCCAGTAGTACATCCGGGACTAGCGGGAGTTTGTTCGGCACCGGGGAGCTGTTTTTT	CASSTSGTSGSLFGTGELFF
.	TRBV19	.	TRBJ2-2	TGTGCCAGTAGTAAGGGCTCGCTAGTAGCCGGGGAGCTGTTTTTT	CASSKGSLVAGELFF
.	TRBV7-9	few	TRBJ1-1	TGTGCCAGCAGCGGCAACAGGTTAACTGAAGCTTTCTTT	CASSGNRLTEAFF
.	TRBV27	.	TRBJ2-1	TGTGCCAGCAGTTTACTGCTGAAGCACAATGAGCAGTTCTTC	CASSLLLKHNEQFF
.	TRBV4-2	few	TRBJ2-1	TGTGCCAGCAGCCAAGACACAACGACCGGCATCGGTGGGGGGTCCAATGAGCAGTTCTTC	CASSQDTTTGIGGGSNEQFF
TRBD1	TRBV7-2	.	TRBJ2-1	TGTGCCAGCAGCCAGGGACAGAACAATGAGCAGTTCTTC	CASSQGQNNEQFF
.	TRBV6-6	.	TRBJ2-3	TGTGCCAGCAGTTACTCCTGGACAGCGGCGCAGTATTTT	CASSYSWTAAQYF
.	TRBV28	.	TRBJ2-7	TGTGCCAGCAGTTCCAGGAACGAGCAGTACTTC	CASSSRNEQYF
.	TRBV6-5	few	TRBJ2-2	TGTGCCAGCAGTTACTCGATGGCCGCCGGGGAGCTGTTTTTT	CASSYSMAAGELFF
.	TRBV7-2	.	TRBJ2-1	TGTGCCAGCAGCCGCCTCAGAAATGAGCAGTTCTTC	CASSRLRNEQFF
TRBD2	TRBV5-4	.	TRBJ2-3	TGTGCCAGCAGCTTAAGTAGCGGGAGAACAGATACGCAGTATTTT	CASSLSSGRTDTQYF
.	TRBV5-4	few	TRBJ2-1	TGTGCCAGCAGCCTGCTGGGATTGGGAAATGAGCAGTTCTTC	CASSLLGLGNEQFF
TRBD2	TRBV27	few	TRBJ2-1	TGTGCCAGCAGTTCACTTGGGGTTAGCGGGAGGGAAAATGAGCAGTTCTTC	CASSSLGVSGRENEQFF
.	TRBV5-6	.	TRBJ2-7	TGTGCCAGCAGCTGGGACACTTCCTACGAGCAGTACTTC	CASSWDTSYEQYF
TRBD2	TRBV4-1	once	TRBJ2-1	TGCGCCAGCAGCCAATCAAGCGGGAGAGCCCCCAATGAGCAGTTCTTC	CASSQSSGRAPNEQFF
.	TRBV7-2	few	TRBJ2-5	TGTGCCAGCAGCATACAGGCACAAGAGACCCAGTACTTC	CASSIQAQETQYF
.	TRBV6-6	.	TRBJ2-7	TGTGCCAGCAGTTACTCGACAGGCGGCTACGAGCAGTACTTC	CASSYSTGGYEQYF
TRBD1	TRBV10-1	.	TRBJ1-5	TGCGCCAGCAGTACCTCTGACAGGGGAGGCCAGCCCCAGCATTTT	CASSTSDRGGQPQHF
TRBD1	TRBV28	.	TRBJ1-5	TGTGCCAGCAGCCGACTACCGACAGGGAATCAGCCCCAGCATTTT	CASSRLPTGNQPQHF
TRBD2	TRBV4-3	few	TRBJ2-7	TGCGCCAGCAGCCAAGATCAGCGGGGGATCTACGAGCAGTACTTC	CASSQDQRGIYEQYF
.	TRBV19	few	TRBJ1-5	TGTGCCAGTAGTAGACAGGACGGCAATCAGCCCCAGCATTTT	CASSRQDGNQPQHF
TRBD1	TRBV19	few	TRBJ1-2	TGTGCCAGTACCCCACGCCCAGGGGGGGACTATGGCTACACCTTC	CASTPRPGGDYGYTF
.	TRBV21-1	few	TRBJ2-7	TGTGCCAGCAGCATACTGACCGGGACAGGGATTGGCGAGCAGTACTTC	CASSILTGTGIGEQYF
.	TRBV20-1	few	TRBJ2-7	TGCAGTGCTAGCGAAAAGTACGAGCAGTACTTC	CSASEKYEQYF
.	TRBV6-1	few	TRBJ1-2	TGTGCCAGCAGCGAGTTTCGACAGTTGGTCAATGGCTACACCTTC	CASSEFRQLVNGYTF
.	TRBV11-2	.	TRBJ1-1	TGTGCCAGCAGCTTAGAAGGCAGGTACACTGAAGCTTTCTTT	CASSLEGRYTEAFF
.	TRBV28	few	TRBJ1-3	TGTGCCAGCAGTTTAGGTGGCTCGGGGGGAAACACCATATATTTT	CASSLGGSGGNTIYF
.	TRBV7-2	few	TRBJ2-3	TGTGCCAGCAGCGTCAGACAGGGAGGTCCAGATACGCAGTATTTT	CASSVRQGGPDTQYF
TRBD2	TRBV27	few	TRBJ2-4	TGTGCCAGCAGTGTGGGAGCGGGATCTTCGAACATTCAGTACTTC	CASSVGAGSSNIQYF
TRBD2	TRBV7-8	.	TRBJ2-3	TGTGCCAGCAGCCCCAGTAGCGGGAGGGCCTCCGATACGCAGTATTTT	CASSPSSGRASDTQYF
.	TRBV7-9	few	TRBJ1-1	TGTGCCAGCAGCTTAACGGTCGGCTATGAAGCTTTCTTT	CASSLTVGYEAFF
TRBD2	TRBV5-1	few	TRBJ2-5	TGCGCCAGCAGCCCCCGGGGGGGGAAAGAGACCCAGTACTTC	CASSPRGGKETQYF
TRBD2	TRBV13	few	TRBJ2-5	TGTGCCAGCAGCTTAACGGTAGCGGGAGGCCTTTTGTCGGAGACCCAGTACTTC	CASSLTVAGGLLSETQYF
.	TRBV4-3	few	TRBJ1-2	TGCGCCAGCAGCCAAGATCTCTTTGGGGGCTTGGATGGCTACACCTTC	CASSQDLFGGLDGYTF
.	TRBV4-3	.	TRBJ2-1	TGCGCCAGCAGCCGGTGGAGGAGTCCCTCCTACAATGAGCAGTTCTTC	CASSRWRSPSYNEQFF
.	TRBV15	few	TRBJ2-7	TGTGCCACCAGCAGAGAACCCGGGACCCCAGCGTACTTC	CATSREPGTPAYF
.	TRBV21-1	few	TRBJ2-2	TGTGCCCGAGATGGGGGTTCCGGGGAGCTGTTTTTT	CARDGGSGELFF
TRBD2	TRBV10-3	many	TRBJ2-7	TGTGCCATCAGTGAGTCGGTAGCGGGAGCCTCAGGAGACTTC	CAISESVAGASGDF
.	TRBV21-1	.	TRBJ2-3	TGTGCCAGCAGCAACCGCCAGGGGACTAGCGACACAGATACGCAGTATTTT	CASSNRQGTSDTDTQYF
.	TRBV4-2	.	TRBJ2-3	TGTGCCAGCAGCCAAGATTCGGGCATTGGGGGAGTGGCGAACACAGATACGCAGTATTTT	CASSQDSGIGGVANTDTQYF
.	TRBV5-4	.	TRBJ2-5	TGTGCCAGCAGCCTAGACTACACTTTGTACCAAGAGACCCAGTACTTC	CASSLDYTLYQETQYF
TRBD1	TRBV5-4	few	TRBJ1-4	TGTGCCAGCAGCTTCCGACAGGGCGCTAATGAAAAACTGTTTTTT	CASSFRQGANEKLFF
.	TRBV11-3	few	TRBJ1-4	TGTGCCAGCAGCCGCCGTCGCTATGAAAAACTGTTTTTT	CASSRRRYEKLFF
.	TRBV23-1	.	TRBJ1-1	TGCGCCAGCAGTCAATCGGGTCCGAATAACACTGAAGCTTTCTTT	CASSQSGPNNTEAFF
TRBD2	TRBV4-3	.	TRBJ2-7	TGCGCCAGCAGCCAAGATTATTTAGGACTAGCGGGAGTCACTTACGAGCAGTACTTC	CASSQDYLGLAGVTYEQYF
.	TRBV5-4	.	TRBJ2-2	TGCGCCAGCAGTTCGTTCACCGGGGAGCTGTTTTTT	CASSSFTGELFF
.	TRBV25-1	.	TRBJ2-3	TGTGCCAGCAGTCACTTGGGGGGAGGCGGAGATACGCAGTATTTT	CASSHLGGGGDTQYF